The next 22 T cell receptor beta chains were all read from a single sample in a study of cytomegalovirus exposure and HLA in healthy donors. With 60 Vbeta and 13 Jbeta primers, the PCR was carried out. Measured with immunoSEQ multiplex PCR; TCRdb has only the in-frame clones, and not every one. The profile shows 140,000 to 150,000 clones, 75% to 90% of them singletons. The sequenced material came from PBMCs. The receptors shown here come from a woman in her twenties or thirties in good health and CMV-seronegative.

This clone was seen a single time. For the CDR3, the DNA is TGTGCCAGCAGCTTCAATGGGGACTCTAACTATGGCTACACCTTC. Its translation: CASSFNGDSNYGYTF. The chain couples TRBV7-8 to TRBJ1-2; TRBD1 is a possible D gene (5 bases). V dropped 3 bases and J dropped 0 bases, with 11 bases sitting between them. CDR1 SGHVS and CDR2 FQNEAQ come from the germline V gene. This CDR3 region has 15 residues. Filled out from reference TRBV7-8 and TRBJ1-2, the complete variable domain reads GAGVSQSPRYKVAKRGQDVALRCDPISGHVSLFWYQQALGQGPEFLTYFQNEAQLDKSGLPSDRFFAERPEGSVSTLKIQRTQQEDSAVYLCASSFNGDSNYGYTFGSGTRLTVV.

This chain connects TRBV7-2 to TRBJ1-2; the match to TRBD1 covers 12 bases. This CDR3 region has 17 residues. V trimming: 7 bases; J trimming: 1 base; junction bases outside the gene matches: 10. Germline V gene data show CDR1 as SGHTA and CDR2 as FQGNSA. CDR3 in DNA: TGTGCCAGCATTCGGACCGGGACAGGGGGCTTTAACTATGGCTACACCTTC. Translation gives CASIRTGTGGFNYGYTF.

The chain has TRBV7-2 and TRBJ2-3, with 11 bases matching TRBD2. The CDR3 has 13 residues. Trimming at V came to 3 bases and at J to 13 bases, leaving 6 bases not matched to a gene. Germline CDR1 SGHTA, CDR2 FQGNSA. The CDR3 reads CASSFPSGRWKYF. Written as DNA, the CDR3 is TGTGCCAGCAGCTTCCCTAGCGGGAGGTGGAAGTATTTT.

The chain uses TRBV9 and TRBJ2-5; possible D gene TRBD1, 5 bases. The ends were cut back, 4 bases at V and 5 bases at J, with 15 bases in the middle. This CDR3 is built from 14 residues. Germline V gives CDR1 SGDLS, CDR2 YYNGEE. The CDR3 DNA reads TGTGCCAGCAGCATGTCGTCAGGGTGGGAGACCCAGTACTTC. Its translation: CASSMSSGWETQYF.

The chain uses TRBV7-3 and TRBJ2-3; D not certain. The CDR3 loop spans 14 amino acids. Trimming removed 5 bases at V and 6 bases at J, with 15 bases between. Germline V CDR1 and CDR2: SGHTA, FQGTGA. CDR3 loop: CASSPDTVTDTQYF. The CDR3 DNA follows: TGTGCCAGCAGCCCCGACACGGTAACTGATACGCAGTATTTT.

The chain joins TRBV18 to TRBJ1-6; D ambiguous. This CDR3 is built from 16 residues. Germline V gene data show CDR1 as KGHSH and CDR2 as LQKENI. Trimming took off 5 bases at V and 0 bases at J, with 11 bases between the two ends. CDR3: CASSKEQSSYNSPLHF. Written as DNA, the CDR3 is TGTGCCAGCTCAAAGGAACAGAGCTCCTATAATTCACCCCTCCACTTT.

There are a few counts of this clone. CDR3 protein: CASSRGGLAGYTDTQYF. CDR3 DNA: TGCGCCAGCAGCCGAGGTGGACTAGCGGGTTACACAGATACGCAGTATTTT. The gene calls are TRBV4-1 and TRBJ2-3, with TRBD2 matching 11 bases. Germline-derived CDR1 and CDR2 are MGHRA and YSYEKL. The J segment lost 2 bases and the V segment lost 4 bases, leaving 8 bases of the junction unmatched. The CDR3 sequence is 17 residues long.

This clone was observed a few times. In DNA form, the CDR3 reads TGTGCCAGCAGTGAAGCGCTTGGCAGGGCGAACACTGAAGCTTTCTTT. The encoded protein is CASSEALGRANTEAFF. The chain combines TRBV2 with TRBJ1-1, with D possibly TRBD1 on 5 matching bases. Germline values: CDR1 SNHLY, CDR2 FYNNEI. V was trimmed by 0 bases and J by 1 base, leaving 12 bases between them. CDR3 length: 16 residues.

This sequence joins TRBV5-4 and TRBJ2-2, with 10 bases lining up with TRBD2. With 3 bases clipped from V and 4 bases from J, the junction kept 3 bases outside the gene matches. The CDR3 contains 15 residues. Germline V gives CDR1 SGHNT, CDR2 YYREEE (reference sequence). For the CDR3, the DNA is TGTGCCAGCAGCTCCACTAGCGGGGTCACCGGGGAGCTGTTTTTT. Protein sequence: CASSSTSGVTGELFF.

This sequence joins TRBV9 and TRBJ2-1; D is possibly TRBD1 (6 bases). V was trimmed by 0 bases and J by 6 bases, leaving 19 bases between them. Germline V gene lookup returns CDR1 SGDLS and CDR2 YYNGEE. This CDR3 comprises 17 residues. CDR3 nucleotides: TGTGCCAGCAGCGTAGCAGGGGTGGGGAGCTACGGCAATGAGCAGTTCTTC. Protein: CASSVAGVGSYGNEQFF.

The chain carries TRBV7-9 and TRBJ2-1, with 9 bases that match TRBD2. Germline CDR1 SEHNR, CDR2 FQNEAQ (reference sequence). Trimming cost V 8 bases and J 4 bases; bases outside gene matches: 6. This CDR3 is 14 amino acids long. Here the CDR3 reads CASARTSAYNEQFF. The CDR3 DNA follows: TGTGCCAGCGCTCGGACTAGCGCATACAATGAGCAGTTCTTC.

The CDR3 reads CASSQRGVAGSDTQYF. The CDR3 DNA is TGCGCCAGCAGCCAAAGGGGGGTAGCGGGATCAGATACGCAGTATTTT. J is TRBJ2-3 and V is TRBV5-1; 8 bases align to TRBD2. CDR1 is SGHRS and CDR2 is YFSETQ in the germline V gene. With 4 bases clipped from V and 4 bases from J, the junction kept 11 bases outside the gene matches. The CDR3 runs 16 residues.

The chain recombines TRBV21-1 with TRBJ2-7; the table's D gene call, TRBD1, was not cross checked with the DNA. TRBV21-1 is designated a pseudogene. The CDR3 is 15 residues long. CDR3 protein: CASSKERRHSYEQYF. The CDR3 bases are TGTGCCAGCAGCAAAGAACGAAGACACTCCTACGAGCAGTACTTC.

V usage is TRBV19 and J usage is TRBJ2-2; D might be TRBD2 (6 bases). The CDR3 is made up of 14 amino acids. The germline V and J ends were trimmed by 5 bases and 4 bases, with 11 bases remaining between them. Germline V gives CDR1 LNHDA, CDR2 SQIVND (reference sequence). The CDR3 region has the DNA TGTGCCAGTAGTGGCCTGGGGGGCACCGGGGAGCTGTTTTTT. It yields the protein CASSGLGGTGELFF.

The chain links TRBV7-9 to TRBJ1-2; tentatively, D is TRBD1 (6 bases). The CDR3 has 15 residues. Germline V gene sequence: CDR1 SEHNR, CDR2 FQNEAQ (reference sequence). The ends were cut back, 4 bases at V and 4 bases at J, with 16 bases in the middle. The CDR3 loop is CASSYTEQGSYGYTF. The CDR3 coding sequence is TGTGCCAGCAGCTACACGGAACAGGGCTCCTATGGCTACACCTTC.

The gene calls are TRBV7-2 and TRBJ1-5; a weak D match, TRBD1 (6 bases). V was shortened by 3 bases and J by 2 bases, with 11 bases between the two germline ends. This CDR3 has 15 residues. Germline assignment: CDR1 SGHTA and CDR2 FQGNSA. CDR3 sequence: CASSFTGFGNQPQHF. For the CDR3, the DNA is TGTGCCAGCAGCTTTACAGGGTTTGGCAATCAGCCCCAGCATTTT.

V gene TRBV7-3 combines with J gene TRBJ2-7, with TRBD2 matching 9 bases. V lost 4 bases, J lost 2 bases, and 3 bases stayed unmatched. CDR3 size: 14 residues. CDR1 and CDR2 from the germline V gene are SGHTA and FQGTGA. The CDR3 protein is CASSSSGNPYEQYF. The DNA for the CDR3 is TGTGCCAGCAGCTCTAGCGGGAACCCCTACGAGCAGTACTTC. The whole variable domain, filled in from reference TRBV7-3 and TRBJ2-7, reads GAGVSQTPSNKVTEKGKYVELRCDPISGHTALYWYRQSLGQGPEFLIYFQGTGAADDSGLPNDRFFAVRPEGSVSTLKIQRTERGDSAVYLCASSSSGNPYEQYFGPGTRLTVT.

The chain combines TRBV20-1 with TRBJ2-7; 7 bases align to TRBD2. This CDR3 is 11 amino acids long. In germline, CDR1 is DFQATT, CDR2 SNEGSKA (reference sequence). The J segment lost 3 bases and the V segment lost 6 bases, leaving 2 bases of the junction unmatched. CDR3 loop: CSAGGGYEQYF. In DNA form, the CDR3 reads TGCAGTGCGGGGGGGGGCTACGAGCAGTACTTC.

The chain carries TRBV5-1 and TRBJ2-1; a possible D gene is TRBD2 (6 bases). Trimming pared 3 bases from V and 5 bases from J, leaving 30 bases between. Germline CDR1 SGHRS, CDR2 YFSETQ. The CDR3 consists of 20 residues. CDR3 loop: CASSYILPRISGGVDNEQFF. In DNA form, the CDR3 reads TGCGCCAGCAGCTATATCCTACCACGAATCAGTGGAGGGGTTGACAATGAGCAGTTCTTC.

This clone has only a few counts. The chain combines TRBV5-1 with TRBJ2-7; 10 positions match TRBD2. This CDR3 comprises 16 residues. From germline, CDR1 is SGHRS and CDR2 YFSETQ. V was clipped by 0 bases and J by 0 bases; unmatched bases: 3. In nucleotides, the CDR3 is TGCGCCAGCAGCTTGGGTTCTAGCGGGGGCTCCTACGAGCAGTACTTC. This gives the protein CASSLGSSGGSYEQYF.

The rearrangement joins TRBV2 to TRBJ2-3; the match to TRBD1 covers 8 bases. CDR3 size: 15 residues. Germline V CDR1 and CDR2: SNHLY, FYNNEI. With 5 bases clipped from V and 2 bases from J, the junction kept 6 bases outside the gene matches. The CDR3 bases are TGTGCCAGCAGTCCGACGACAGGGGTCACAGATACGCAGTATTTT. It translates to CASSPTTGVTDTQYF.

The chain couples TRBV2 to TRBJ2-1, with 13 bases aligning to TRBD2. The germline CDR1 and CDR2 sequences are SNHLY and FYNNEI. The V and J ends lost 6 bases and 6 bases, in that order; junction bases with no gene match: 2. The CDR3 consists of 14 residues. The CDR3 here is CASRLAGGPNEQFF. CDR3 DNA: TGTGCCAGCAGACTAGCGGGAGGGCCCAATGAGCAGTTCTTC.